This TCR beta chain was identified in a study of identical twins. Study-level points and caveats: A lower insertion count was a feature of abundant cord blood beta clonotypes, with no such feature in memory repertoires. The study reached conclusions through statistical analysis that was cross-sectional, not following the same donors.

Germline lookup yields CDR1 SEHNR and CDR2 FQNEAQ (reference sequence). The CDR3 is made up of 13 amino acids. With V trimmed by 4 bases and J by 3 bases, 3 bases remained unmatched. Many counts were recorded for this clonotype. The antigen remains undetermined. MiXCR, run by TCRdb on the 5' RACE reads, gives a single entry per CDR3 protein. Among under 1 million distinct CDR3 sequences listed, approximately 13% were seen once. This same sample was also taken into another study, of yellow fever vaccine responses in identical twins.

This TCR derives from a woman under 30 in good health. V and J are TRBV7-9 and TRBJ2-7, with TRBD1 matching over 7 bases. The sequencing sample was made of PBMCs. The CDR3 DNA follows: TGTGCCAGCAGCTCGACAGGGTTCTACGAGCAGTACTTC. Residues: CASSSTGFYEQYF.